A selection of T cell receptor beta chains follows, all from one sample in a study of shared clonotypes between healthy human individuals. Clones were read by immunoSEQ multiplex PCR, and TCRdb kept only the in-frame ones, dropping some. The sample includes 450,000 to 500,000 clones, 65% to 85% of them seen just once. Sample: PBMCs. These receptors originate from a middle-aged woman in good health. Some clones in this sample may be carry-over from other donors' samples. CDR3s include the opening cysteine and the closing phenylalanine or tryptophan. D genes are given only for firm matches. The size field is filled for only some rows; it gives once, few, many or a size class.

V	size	D	J	DNA	CDR3
TRBV5-1	-	-	TRBJ1-1	TGCGCCAGCAGCCTTCTTTGGGAGGGTGGCACTGAAGCTTTCTTT	CASSLLWEGGTEAFF
TRBV28	-	TRBD1	TRBJ2-7	TGTGCCAGCAGTCCTAGGACAGGGTGGTCCTACGAGCAGTACTTC	CASSPRTGWSYEQYF
TRBV6-1	-	-	TRBJ2-4	TGTGCCAGCAGTCCATTCCGGGACATTCAGTACTTC	CASSPFRDIQYF
TRBV7-9	-	TRBD2	TRBJ2-3	TGTGCCAGCAGCTTAGGTGGGGGGACTATAAACACAGATACGCAGTATTTT	CASSLGGGTINTDTQYF
TRBV30	-	TRBD2	TRBJ2-7	TGTGCCTGGAGTAATAGCGGGTACGAGCAGTACTTC	CAWSNSGYEQYF
TRBV29-1	-	-	TRBJ2-7	TGCAGCGTTGGGTCAGGTCCGTCCTACGAGCAGTACTTC	CSVGSGPSYEQYF
TRBV19	-	-	TRBJ2-7	TGTGCCAGTAGTATCGGGCAGGCGGGCGACGAGCAGTACTTC	CASSIGQAGDEQYF
TRBV5-4	-	-	TRBJ2-1	TGTGCCAGCAGCTTGCGGGGTTCCTACAATGAGCAGTTCTTC	CASSLRGSYNEQFF
TRBV28	-	TRBD1	TRBJ2-7	TGTGCCAGCAGTCACAGGACAGGGGGCTACGAGCAGTACTTC	CASSHRTGGYEQYF
TRBV6-1	-	-	TRBJ1-5	TGTGCCAGCACCCCCGAATGGGGGGTCAATCAGCCCCAGCATTTT	CASTPEWGVNQPQHF
TRBV7-3	-	-	TRBJ2-1	TGTGCCAGCAGCGAGTTGGGCGGGGTCTCCAATGAGCAGTTCTTC	CASSELGGVSNEQFF
TRBV5-5	-	TRBD1	TRBJ1-5	TGTGCCAGCAGCTTGGGACAGGGGGCTATCAATCAGCCCCAGCATTTT	CASSLGQGAINQPQHF
TRBV6-1	-	TRBD1	TRBJ1-3	TGTGCCAGCAGCCAGGGGGGCTCTGGAAACACCATATATTTT	CASSQGGSGNTIYF
TRBV7-9	-	-	TRBJ2-5	TGTGCCAGCAGCGAGGGAAGTTCCCGGGACACCCACTTC	CASSEGSSRDTHF
TRBV15	-	TRBD2	TRBJ2-1	TGTGCCACCAGCAGAGAGCGGGAGGGCCGTCGAGAGCAGTTCTTC	CATSREREGRREQFF
TRBV2	-	-	TRBJ1-1	TGTGCCAGCAAACAGACGAACACTGAAGCTTTCTTT	CASKQTNTEAFF
TRBV19	-	-	TRBJ1-5	TGTGCCAGTAGCGACAGATGGAATCAGCCCCAGCATTTT	CASSDRWNQPQHF
TRBV19	-	TRBD1	TRBJ1-2	TGTGCCAGTAGTACTCAAGGACAGGGAGTGCTCGATGGCTACACCTTC	CASSTQGQGVLDGYTF
TRBV5-8	-	-	TRBJ2-2	TGTGCCAGCAGCCAGGCACGGGCAGGACAGAATACCGGGGAGCTGTTTTTT	CASSQARAGQNTGELFF
TRBV28	-	-	TRBJ2-7	TGTGCCAGCACCGAACGGGGGCTGGCCTACGAGCAGTACTTC	CASTERGLAYEQYF
TRBV5-1	-	-	TRBJ2-3	TGCGCCAGCAGCGGGACCGGTGGGCGAGGGGATTTT	CASSGTGGRGDF
TRBV6-5	-	TRBD1	TRBJ1-1	TGTGCCAGCAGAACGACAGGGTTGAACACTGAAGCTTTCTTT	CASRTTGLNTEAFF
TRBV7-3	once	TRBD1	TRBJ2-2	TGTGCCACCCAGCTGGGACAGGGGTCCGGGGAGCTGTTTTTT	CATQLGQGSGELFF
TRBV28	few	-	TRBJ1-2	TGTGCCAGCAGCGGCCCCCAGGGCAAGAGGGCCTATGGCTACACCTTC	CASSGPQGKRAYGYTF
TRBV18	-	-	TRBJ1-5	TGTGCCAGTCAGATTCTTGGGGGAACCCAGCATTTT	CASQILGGTQHF
TRBV5-6	once	-	TRBJ2-7	TGTGCCAGCAGCCTCCTAGCGACAGGGTCCTACGAGCAGTACTTC	CASSLLATGSYEQYF
TRBV2	once	-	TRBJ2-7	TGTGCCAGCAGTGACGACCTCTCCTACGAGCAGTACTTC	CASSDDLSYEQYF
TRBV4-1	-	-	TRBJ2-7	TGCGCCAGCAGCCAAGTCCCTCTAGGGGAGCAGTACTTC	CASSQVPLGEQYF
TRBV5-1	-	-	TRBJ1-3	TGCGCCAGCAGCGTCGACAGAGTCTCTGGAAACACCATATATTTT	CASSVDRVSGNTIYF
TRBV10-2	-	-	TRBJ2-7	TGCGCCAGCAGTGATCGATCAGGGGACCCATCCTACGAGCAGTACTTC	CASSDRSGDPSYEQYF
TRBV11-2	-	-	TRBJ2-7	TGTGCCAGCAGCTTAGATCTTGGGGAGGACTACGAGCAGTACTTC	CASSLDLGEDYEQYF
TRBV19	few	-	TRBJ1-1	TGTGCCAGTACCCCCGCTCGGGGGGGCACTGAAGCTTTCTTT	CASTPARGGTEAFF
TRBV5-1	-	TRBD1	TRBJ2-7	TGCGCCAGCAGCCCCGGGACAGCAATCCTCTACGAGCAGTACTTC	CASSPGTAILYEQYF
TRBV10-3	-	TRBD1	TRBJ2-3	TGTGCCATCAGTGAGTCAATGGGGACAGGAGAATACACAGATACGCAGTATTTT	CAISESMGTGEYTDTQYF
TRBV2	-	TRBD1	TRBJ2-2	TGTGCCAGCAGCCGGACAGGGGTAAACACCGGGGAGCTGTTTTTT	CASSRTGVNTGELFF
TRBV28	few	TRBD2	TRBJ2-7	TGTGCCAGCAGTCAGGGCGGGGGGCAGTACTTC	CASSQGGGQYF
TRBV6-5	-	-	TRBJ1-3	TGTGCCAGCAGCCCCAGGGTAGCCTCTGGAAACACCATATATTTT	CASSPRVASGNTIYF
TRBV6-1	-	-	TRBJ2-3	TGTGCCAGCCGGGCGCAAGATACGCAGTATTTT	CASRAQDTQYF
TRBV6-1	many	-	TRBJ2-7	TGTGCCAGCAGTGAGAAGGCAGCATACGAGCAGTACTTC	CASSEKAAYEQYF
TRBV5-1	-	TRBD1	TRBJ1-1	TGCGCCAGCAGCTTGGCAGGGGGCATGAACACTGAAGCTTTCTTT	CASSLAGGMNTEAFF
TRBV19	-	-	TRBJ2-3	TGTCCCGGGGAGGATACGCAGTATTTT	CPGEDTQYF
TRBV9	few	-	TRBJ1-5	TGTGCCAGCAGCGTAGAGGGAATTCAGCCCCAGCATTTT	CASSVEGIQPQHF
TRBV4-3	-	TRBD1	TRBJ2-7	TGCGCCAGCAGCCAAGTTTACGGGACAGCCTACGAGCAGTACTTC	CASSQVYGTAYEQYF
TRBV19	once	-	TRBJ2-5	TGTGCCAGTAGTACCTCTTCCGAAGAGACCCAGTACTTC	CASSTSSEETQYF
TRBV28	-	-	TRBJ1-1	TGTGCCAGCAGTTCAACAGGGAAGGGCACTGAAGCTTTCTTT	CASSSTGKGTEAFF
TRBV4-2	-	TRBD2	TRBJ2-3	TGTGCCAGCAGCCCCGACCCCGGGGGGAGGGCCAGGACAGATACGCAGTATTTT	CASSPDPGGRARTDTQYF
TRBV4-1	-	-	TRBJ2-7	TGCGCCAGCAGCCAAACGGACGGGACCTACGAGCAGTACTTC	CASSQTDGTYEQYF
TRBV19	-	TRBD2	TRBJ2-3	TGTGCCAGTAGTCGGGGGGCAGATACGCAGTATTTT	CASSRGADTQYF
TRBV30	-	-	TRBJ2-2	TGTGCCTACCAGGGAAAGAACAGAAACACCGGGGAGCTGTTTTTT	CAYQGKNRNTGELFF
TRBV10-2	-	-	TRBJ2-5	TGCGCCAGCAGTTGGGGCAGGAGCCAAGAGACCCAGTACTTC	CASSWGRSQETQYF